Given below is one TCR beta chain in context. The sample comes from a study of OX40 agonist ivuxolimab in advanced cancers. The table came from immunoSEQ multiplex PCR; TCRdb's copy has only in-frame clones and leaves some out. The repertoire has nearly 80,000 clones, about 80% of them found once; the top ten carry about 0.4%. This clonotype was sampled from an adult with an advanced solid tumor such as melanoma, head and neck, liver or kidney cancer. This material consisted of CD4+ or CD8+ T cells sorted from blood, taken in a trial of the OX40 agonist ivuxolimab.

In DNA, the CDR3 is TGTGCCAGTAGTATATGGGGCGGGACCTGGTACAATGAGCAGTTCTTC. It is translated as CASSIWGGTWYNEQFF. This chain joins TRBV19 and TRBJ2-1, with D possibly TRBD2 on 6 matching bases. V was clipped by 2 bases and J by 4 bases, with 15 bases between them. Germline CDR1 is LNHDA and CDR2 is SQIVND (reference sequence). The CDR3 totals 16 residues.